This TCR beta chain was captured in a study of CD8+ T cells in alopecia areata (dated by TCRdb to 2017 to 2018). In the study overall: Treated patients were enrolled in an open-label pilot trial of oral tofacitinib, 5 to 10 mg twice daily, for moderate-to-severe alopecia areata. Patients stayed on tofacitinib for 6 to 18 months and then had 6 months of follow-up off drug so that delayed response and recurrence could be assessed. Disease severity in treated patients was measured with the SALT score, which quantifies the percentage of affected scalp surface area. In both human patients and the C3H/HeJ mouse model, the study applied high-throughput TCRbeta sequencing to look at T cell clonal expansion in alopecia areata. Human TCRbeta sequencing covered scalp tissue and sorted CD4+ and CD8+ peripheral blood T cells from patchy and totalis/universalis alopecia areata patients and healthy controls. Tofacitinib-treated patients had biopsies at baseline and at 4 and 24 weeks of treatment, with a later scalp biopsy in several patients. Clonality in the scalp was compared among normal scalp (n=4), patchy alopecia areata scalp (n=8), and alopecia totalis/universalis scalp (n=8). The RNA source kit depended on sample type: the PAXgene miRNA kit for fixed scalp, the miRNeasy kit for PBMCs, and the RNeasy kit for mouse skin. TCRbeta CDR3 regions were amplified by immunoSEQ multiplex PCR using 35 Vbeta forward and 13 Jbeta reverse primers. Overall results and qualifications from the work: Shared TCR sequences between patients were less evident than in mice, which may be partly attributable to HLA diversity in the patient population. Higher clonality and more expanded CD8+ clones were observed in lesional scalp than in normal scalp, particularly in alopecia totalis/universalis, a finding suggestive of antigenic drive. Tofacitinib significantly decreased scalp clonality and the number of expanded CD8+ clones among the top 100 scalp clones. Many expanded lesional clones persisted in scalp and blood during tofacitinib treatment, which may partly explain relapse after stopping treatment. Because the treated cohort was small and had only one nonresponder, larger studies are needed to examine links between baseline CD8+ expansion and response. Resident alphabeta T cells in normal human skin are also sequenced, complicating scalp TCR repertoire analysis, unlike mouse skin dominated by gammadelta T cells.

This specimen's time point label, per the study, means: around 22 weeks on oral tofacitinib. The sample's treatment or condition label, in plain terms: oral pan-JAK inhibitor, 5-10 mg twice daily. Lesional scalp punch biopsies and peripheral blood were obtained from alopecia areata patients. PBMCs were isolated by density centrifugation and stained for CD3, CD4 and CD8, and CD4+ and CD8+ T cells were sorted on a FACSAria. CDR1 and CDR2 (SEHNR, FQNEAQ) derive from the germline V gene (reference sequence). The cysteine opens and the phenylalanine closes a CDR3 of 12 amino acids. The CDR3 DNA has 36 bases and is translated from base 1. As concerns this clone: Its antigen is still unknown. Per-base qualities were not stored, and no clone one base away is much larger.

Preparation of the library involved the immunoSEQ multiplex PCR assay. RNA was extracted from all samples and reverse transcribed into cDNA, which served as template for TCR sequencing. SuperScript III was used for first-strand cDNA synthesis, primed with a 2:1 mix of oligo-dT and random hexamers. A synthetic immune receptor repertoire was used to assess amplification bias, and residual bias was removed computationally. The authors' pipeline ran thus. Raw reads were preprocessed for error removal, and CDR3 was defined according to IMGT conventions as running from the conserved cysteine to phenylalanine. Clonality was computed as 1 minus the Shannon entropy, with the entropy normalized by log2 of the number of productive unique TCRs. Whether each scalp clone was CD4 or CD8 was inferred by checking scalp TCRbeta sequences against the CD4 and CD8 repertoires from sorted blood. TCRdb stores this immuneACCESS table with in-frame sequences only. Part of the clones is absent; in the studies checked, under half of the shortfall reflects unresolved V genes, and no reason is known for the rest. Clone size and the V and J calls come from that table; the DNA yielded D and trimming. The sample table lists 170,000 or so clones, under 60% of them with a count of one. The top ten clones comprise around an eighth of the sample.

Sample: CD8+ T cells sorted from blood, taken at week 24, from a patient treated with tofacitinib. Recombination joined TRBV7-9 with TRBJ2-5; the D gene is possibly TRBD1, with 6 bases matching. The end of the DNA is better explained by TRBJ2-7, so the J call may be wrong. The clonotype originates from a human donor with alopecia areata. The DNA sequence is given as TGTGCCAGCAGCCGCACAGGGCCCGAGCAGTACTTC. Translation gives CASSRTGPEQYF.